This T cell receptor (beta chain) derives from a study of blood T cells in healthy people across ages. Study results and caveats: Unsorted PBMCs blocked a conclusive comparison of naive and antigen-experienced cells.

V lost 0 bases, J lost 5 bases, and 14 bases lay in between. The CDR3 totals 15 residues. Germline V CDR1 and CDR2: SGHRS, YFSETQ. Remarks on this clonotype: Its specificity is not known.

Alongside a J-beta primer mix, a sample-barcoded 5' primer served in a second PCR lasting 7 to 11 cycles. Every single cDNA molecule received a tag from a template-switch adaptor with 12 random nucleotides. Using its own MiXCR run on the 5' RACE reads, TCRdb lists one record per CDR3 protein. The sample comprises 600,000 to 850,000 distinct CDR3 sequences, approximately 25% of which are singletons, and around 9.2% rests with the top ten. These same records also appear under a second study, on T cells of mothers and their children.

The sample comprised blood. The receptor was derived from a boy younger than 18 in good health. V usage is TRBV5-1 and J usage is TRBJ2-5; possibly TRBD1 for D (6 bases). CDR3 residues: CASSLGRRGDETQYF. CDR3 coding DNA: TGCGCCAGCAGCTTGGGACGCAGGGGAGACGAGACCCAGTACTTC.